The 16 T cell receptor beta chains listed next were all sequenced from one sample in a study of shared clonotypes between healthy human individuals. Using immunoSEQ multiplex PCR, the repertoire was profiled, and TCRdb retains in-frame clones only, with some absent. Altogether under 1 million clones are present, almost 95% being singletons, with the ten largest covering about 25%. CD8 cells regarded as naive lacked CD45RO, were positively chosen for CCR7, and omitted terminally differentiated effector memory CD45RA+ cells. Sequenced material: naive CD8+ T cells sorted from blood. The receptors stem from a man aged 25 to 40 in good health.

Only one count was recorded for this clone. This rearrangement joins TRBV7-6 to TRBJ2-2, with 13 positions matching TRBD2. The ends lost 0 bases at V and 0 bases at J; junction bases unmatched: 4. The CDR3 runs 19 residues. Germline V gene lookup returns CDR1 SGHVS and CDR2 FNYEAQ. CDR3 bases: TGTGCCAGCAGCTTAGCGCCAGGACTAGCGGGGGCGAACACCGGGGAGCTGTTTTTT. Translating gives CASSLAPGLAGANTGELFF.

This chain joins TRBV7-9 and TRBJ2-7, with D possibly TRBD1 on 5 matching bases. This CDR3 has 16 amino acids. Germline CDR1 SEHNR, CDR2 FQNEAQ (reference sequence). Trimming pared 0 bases from V and 0 bases from J, leaving 12 bases between. The CDR3 loop is CASSLAVVGASYEQYF. The CDR3, as DNA: TGTGCCAGCAGCTTAGCGGTGGTAGGGGCCTCCTACGAGCAGTACTTC.

This clone has just one count. The chain employs TRBV7-8 and TRBJ2-5; D call uncertain. The CDR3 runs to 13 residues. Germline-derived CDR1 and CDR2 are SGHVS and FQNEAQ. V lost 1 base and J 2 bases, leaving 5 bases between the germline ends. CDR3 DNA: TGTGCCAGCAGCTTAGGCAGACAAGAGACCCAGTACTTC. This sequence encodes CASSLGRQETQYF.

This clone was observed a handful of times. The rearrangement uses TRBV7-9 and TRBJ2-7, with TRBD1 identical over 7 bases. V shed 2 bases, J shed 5 bases, and the junction held 6 bases outside the gene matches. This CDR3 is 14 amino acids long. Looked up from germline, CDR1 is SEHNR and CDR2 is FQNEAQ (reference sequence). The CDR3 coding sequence is TGTGCCAGCAGCTTAAGAGGACAGGCTCACGAGCAGTACTTC. This codes for CASSLRGQAHEQYF.

The chain employs TRBV30 and TRBJ2-7; TRBD2 matches at 8 bases. V lost 1 base, J lost 2 bases, and 1 base stayed unmatched. CDR1 GTSNPN and CDR2 SVGIG come from the germline V gene (reference sequence). The CDR3 covers 13 residues. The CDR3 spells CAWSEAGAYEQYF. CDR3 in DNA: TGTGCCTGGAGTGAAGCGGGAGCCTACGAGCAGTACTTC.

This chain links TRBV27 with TRBJ2-1; D is perhaps TRBD2 (6 bases). The V and J ends lost 3 bases and 1 base respectively, with 7 bases between them. CDR1 MNHEY and CDR2 SMNVEV come from the germline V gene (reference sequence). The CDR3 has 14 residues. The CDR3 here is CASSLEGSYNEQFF. In DNA form, the CDR3 reads TGTGCCAGCAGTTTGGAGGGATCCTACAATGAGCAGTTCTTC.

The chain recombines TRBV28 with TRBJ1-5; 8 bases line up with TRBD1. This CDR3 contains 17 residues. V shed 3 bases, J shed 4 bases, and the junction held 11 bases outside the gene matches. The germline V gene encodes CDR1 MDHEN and CDR2 SYDVKM. The CDR3 sequence is CASSFLDRETKNQPQHF. As DNA, the CDR3 is TGTGCCAGCAGTTTTTTGGACAGGGAAACAAAAAATCAGCCCCAGCATTTT. Full variable domain (rest looked up from reference TRBV28 and TRBJ1-5): DVKVTQSSRYLVKRTGEKVFLECVQDMDHENMFWYRQDPGLGLRLIYFSYDVKMKEKGDIPEGYSVSREKKERFSLILESASTNQTSMYLCASSFLDRETKNQPQHFGDGTRLSIL.

This chain links TRBV9 with TRBJ2-7, with a tentative D call TRBD1 (6 bases). Germline V CDR1 and CDR2: SGDLS, YYNGEE. The CDR3 extends over 14 amino acids. V was trimmed by 2 bases and J by 2 bases, leaving 11 bases between them. The CDR3 loop reads CASSVRGSTYEQYF. In nucleotides, the CDR3 is TGTGCCAGCAGCGTCAGGGGCTCAACCTACGAGCAGTACTTC.

This clone was seen only once. The chain uses TRBV9 and TRBJ2-5; no firm D call. Germline CDR1 SGDLS, CDR2 YYNGEE. The germline V and J ends were trimmed by 4 bases and 5 bases, with 9 bases remaining between them. The CDR3 runs 12 residues. CDR3 nucleotides: TGTGCCAGCAGCCCCCCGAGTGAGACCCAGTACTTC. Protein sequence: CASSPPSETQYF. The whole variable domain, remainder taken from reference TRBV9 and TRBJ2-5, is DSGVTQTPKHLITATGQRVTLRCSPRSGDLSVYWYQQSLDQGLQFLIQYYNGEERAKGNILERFSAQQFPDLHSELNLSSLELGDSALYFCASSPPSETQYFGPGTRLLVL.

V and J are TRBV9 and TRBJ2-3, with TRBD2 identical over 8 bases. The J segment lost 4 bases and the V segment lost 4 bases, leaving 8 bases of the junction unmatched. The CDR3 consists of 15 residues. Looked up from germline, CDR1 is SGDLS and CDR2 is YYNGEE. CDR3 DNA: TGTGCCAGCAGCTCCGGCGGGAGGACGGCAGATACGCAGTATTTT. As protein: CASSSGGRTADTQYF.

This chain links TRBV29-1 with TRBJ2-1; TRBD2 matches 7 bases. Germline V gives CDR1 SQVTM, CDR2 ANQGSEA. The CDR3 totals 13 residues. V dropped 5 bases and J dropped 4; count of bases not matched to a gene: 5. The CDR3 loop is CSVLLADYNEQFF. The CDR3 DNA sequence: TGCAGCGTTCTGCTAGCGGATTACAATGAGCAGTTCTTC.

V usage is TRBV23-1 and J usage is TRBJ2-7; 7 bases match TRBD1. TRBV23-1 carries the ORF label, with uncertain function. The V and J ends lost 2 bases and 0 bases, in that order; junction bases with no gene match: 4. This CDR3 is 15 amino acids long. This chain's CDR3 is CASSQRGLPSYEQYF. The CDR3 DNA reads TGCGCCAGCAGTCAAAGGGGGCTCCCCTCCTACGAGCAGTACTTC.

CDR3 nucleotides: TGTGCCAGCAGTTCGGGCAGCAGCTCTCTCGAGCAGTACTTC. It is translated as CASSSGSSSLEQYF. The chain joins TRBV28 to TRBJ2-7; D is uncertain. Germline lookup yields CDR1 MDHEN and CDR2 SYDVKM. The CDR3 consists of 14 residues. Trimming shortened V by 4 bases and J by 6 bases, and 16 bases separated the two germline ends.

V gene TRBV4-1 combines with J gene TRBJ2-1, with D perhaps matching TRBD2 (5 bases). The V gene's germline CDR1 is MGHRA and CDR2 YSYEKL. There are 16 residues in the CDR3. V lost 8 bases, J lost 3 bases, and 20 bases lay in between. The CDR3 loop is CASGPSPAEIYNEQFF. The DNA of the CDR3 is TGCGCCAGCGGACCCTCCCCAGCGGAAATCTACAATGAGCAGTTCTTC.

This chain joins TRBV9 and TRBJ2-7, with D possibly TRBD2 on 6 matching bases. The V end lost 1 base, the J end lost 0 bases, and 11 bases lay between the germline ends. The CDR3 length is 15 residues. CDR1 is SGDLS and CDR2 is YYNGEE in the germline V gene. CDR3 DNA: TGTGCCAGCAGCGTAAGTAGCGGTTCCTCCTACGAGCAGTACTTC. Encoded protein: CASSVSSGSSYEQYF.

The rearrangement links TRBV10-1 to TRBJ2-7, with 7 nucleotides matching TRBD1. Losses at the gene ends were 3 bases for V and 1 base for J; bases not matched to a gene: 3. Germline V gene sequence: CDR1 WNHNN, CDR2 SYGVQD (reference sequence). This CDR3 spans 14 amino acids. The CDR3 spells CASSETTGSYEQYF. CDR3 sequence (DNA): TGCGCCAGCAGTGAAACGACAGGGTCCTACGAGCAGTACTTC.